The rows below give T cell receptor beta chains drawn from one sample of a study of blood T cell repertoires in COVID-19. Method: immunoSEQ multiplex PCR; TCRdb's copy keeps in-frame clones and lacks some. The sample holds some 150,000 clones; around 83% are singletons and the top ten take approximately 4%. Material: PBMCs or T cells enriched from blood (not recorded which). The receptors derive from a woman aged 50 to 60 in a cohort exposed to, infected with or recovered from COVID-19 (not recorded which). Both conserved end residues are part of each CDR3. Each record gives: CDR3 DNA, CDR3 protein, clone size, D gene, J gene, V gene. A D gene is named only where the DNA matches it firmly. Only part of the rows carry a size: once, few, many, or a class if the clone is expanded.

cdr3_nt: TGTGCCATCAGTGGAACTGAAACAGGAAATTTGAATTCACCCCTCCACTTT; cdr3_aa: CAISGTETGNLNSPLHF; clone_size: once; d_call: .; j_call: TRBJ1-6; v_call: TRBV10-3
cdr3_nt: TGTGCCAGCTCACCACCTCAGCGGGGGGGCCTACAAGAGACCCAGTACTTC; cdr3_aa: CASSPPQRGGLQETQYF; clone_size: .; d_call: TRBD2; j_call: TRBJ2-5; v_call: TRBV18
cdr3_nt: TGTGCCAGCAGCACAAGAGGCGCAGGGGTTAATGAAAAACTGTTTTTT; cdr3_aa: CASSTRGAGVNEKLFF; clone_size: once; d_call: .; j_call: TRBJ1-4; v_call: TRBV11-2
cdr3_nt: TGTGCCATCAGTGAGTCTCCAGGGGGCATAAGTCTGAACTATGGCTACACCTTC; cdr3_aa: CAISESPGGISLNYGYTF; clone_size: .; d_call: TRBD1; j_call: TRBJ1-2; v_call: TRBV10-3
cdr3_nt: TGTGCCAGCAGCCCGGGACTAGTGGGCACAGATACGCAGTATTTT; cdr3_aa: CASSPGLVGTDTQYF; clone_size: .; d_call: TRBD2; j_call: TRBJ2-3; v_call: TRBV7-6
cdr3_nt: TGTGCCAGTACAAAAACTAGCGGGGGGTACAATGAGCAGTTCTTC; cdr3_aa: CASTKTSGGYNEQFF; clone_size: .; d_call: TRBD2; j_call: TRBJ2-1; v_call: TRBV19
cdr3_nt: TGTGCCAGCGGACTCGAGGAAGAGACCCAGTACTTC; cdr3_aa: CASGLEEETQYF; clone_size: .; d_call: .; j_call: TRBJ2-5; v_call: TRBV2
cdr3_nt: TGTGCCAGCAGTGAAGCGCGGGGGGCCGGTCAGCCCCAGCATTTT; cdr3_aa: CASSEARGAGQPQHF; clone_size: .; d_call: .; j_call: TRBJ1-5; v_call: TRBV2
cdr3_nt: TGTGCCAGCAGCCCTAGGGCAGGGACAGGTGGAAACACCATATATTTT; cdr3_aa: CASSPRAGTGGNTIYF; clone_size: .; d_call: TRBD1; j_call: TRBJ1-3; v_call: TRBV7-9
cdr3_nt: TGTGCCAGCAGCCTTGGCCTCCGGGGGAGTAATGAAAAACTGTTTTTT; cdr3_aa: CASSLGLRGSNEKLFF; clone_size: .; d_call: .; j_call: TRBJ1-4; v_call: TRBV5-4
cdr3_nt: TGCGCCAGCAGCCAGTGGACAGGGGCCGCCGGGGAGCTGTTTTTT; cdr3_aa: CASSQWTGAAGELFF; clone_size: .; d_call: TRBD1; j_call: TRBJ2-2; v_call: TRBV4-1
cdr3_nt: TGTGCCAGCAGCCAAGTACAGGCTATGGGTGGCTACACCTTC; cdr3_aa: CASSQVQAMGGYTF; clone_size: .; d_call: .; j_call: TRBJ1-2; v_call: TRBV14
cdr3_nt: TGTGCCAGCAGTTCGGTCTGGGGGGCAACTAATGAAAAACTGTTTTTT; cdr3_aa: CASSSVWGATNEKLFF; clone_size: .; d_call: .; j_call: TRBJ1-4; v_call: TRBV27
cdr3_nt: TGTGCCACCAGTGACCCCGGACTAGCCACAGATACGCAGTATTTT; cdr3_aa: CATSDPGLATDTQYF; clone_size: .; d_call: TRBD2; j_call: TRBJ2-3; v_call: TRBV24-1
cdr3_nt: TGTGCCAGCAGTTTATTCTACGAAAAACTGTTTTTT; cdr3_aa: CASSLFYEKLFF; clone_size: .; d_call: .; j_call: TRBJ1-4; v_call: TRBV28
cdr3_nt: TGTGCCAGCACCATGACTAGCTCATCCTACGAGCAGTACTTC; cdr3_aa: CASTMTSSSYEQYF; clone_size: .; d_call: TRBD2; j_call: TRBJ2-7; v_call: TRBV6-5
cdr3_nt: TGTGCCAGCTCACCCCGCCCGACTCCGGGTAGAGAGACCCAGTACTTC; cdr3_aa: CASSPRPTPGRETQYF; clone_size: .; d_call: .; j_call: TRBJ2-5; v_call: TRBV18
cdr3_nt: TGTGCCAGCAGCTTGCAGGGGGCAGGGTTTGCTAATGAAAAACTGTTTTTT; cdr3_aa: CASSLQGAGFANEKLFF; clone_size: once; d_call: TRBD1; j_call: TRBJ1-4; v_call: TRBV5-6
cdr3_nt: TGTGCCATCGCTGGCGGGCAGGGAGGTCCTGAAGCTTTCTTT; cdr3_aa: CAIAGGQGGPEAFF; clone_size: .; d_call: .; j_call: TRBJ1-1; v_call: TRBV10-3
cdr3_nt: TGTGCCAGCAGTTTAATGGGGGGAGAGACCCAGTACTTC; cdr3_aa: CASSLMGGETQYF; clone_size: .; d_call: .; j_call: TRBJ2-5; v_call: TRBV28
cdr3_nt: TGTGCCAGTAGTCCACTCCGACAGGGGGACGAAAAACTGTTTTTT; cdr3_aa: CASSPLRQGDEKLFF; clone_size: .; d_call: TRBD1; j_call: TRBJ1-4; v_call: TRBV19
cdr3_nt: TGCGCCAGCAGCCGGGACAGGGGACCTGGAAACACCATATATTTT; cdr3_aa: CASSRDRGPGNTIYF; clone_size: .; d_call: TRBD1; j_call: TRBJ1-3; v_call: TRBV5-1
cdr3_nt: TGTGCCAGCAGTTTCCAACAGGGGGGCACTGAAGCTTTCTTT; cdr3_aa: CASSFQQGGTEAFF; clone_size: .; d_call: TRBD1; j_call: TRBJ1-1; v_call: TRBV6-5
cdr3_nt: TGTGCCAGCAGCTGGCAGGGGGATCAGCCCCAGCATTTT; cdr3_aa: CASSWQGDQPQHF; clone_size: .; d_call: TRBD1; j_call: TRBJ1-5; v_call: TRBV5-5
cdr3_nt: TGTGCCAGCAGAAAGGAGGGCATCTACAATGAGCAGTTCTTC; cdr3_aa: CASRKEGIYNEQFF; clone_size: once; d_call: .; j_call: TRBJ2-1; v_call: TRBV3-1/TRBV3-2
cdr3_nt: TGTGCCAGTAGTACCCGGACAGGGGAGCTGTTTTTT; cdr3_aa: CASSTRTGELFF; clone_size: .; d_call: .; j_call: TRBJ2-2; v_call: TRBV19
cdr3_nt: TGTGCCACCAGCAGAGGAGTCTCTGGGGCCAACGTCCTGACTTTC; cdr3_aa: CATSRGVSGANVLTF; clone_size: .; d_call: .; j_call: TRBJ2-6; v_call: TRBV15
cdr3_nt: TGCGCCAGCAGCGGAAACAGGGAATACGAGCAGTACTTC; cdr3_aa: CASSGNREYEQYF; clone_size: .; d_call: .; j_call: TRBJ2-7; v_call: TRBV5-1
cdr3_nt: TGTGCCTGGAGCGGACAGGGGGACCCCTATAATTCACCCCTCCACTTT; cdr3_aa: CAWSGQGDPYNSPLHF; clone_size: few; d_call: TRBD1; j_call: TRBJ1-6; v_call: TRBV30
cdr3_nt: TGTGCCAGCAGTATACTAGGGACAGGTGGCGAAAAACTGTTTTTT; cdr3_aa: CASSILGTGGEKLFF; clone_size: .; d_call: TRBD1; j_call: TRBJ1-4; v_call: TRBV28
cdr3_nt: TGTGCCAGCAGTTTCCCGCCACCGGGACAGCAAGAGACCCAGTACTTC; cdr3_aa: CASSFPPPGQQETQYF; clone_size: .; d_call: TRBD1; j_call: TRBJ2-5; v_call: TRBV28
cdr3_nt: TGCGCCAGCAGCCAAGACCCCTCAGTTGGGACAGCAACCTACGAGCAGTACTTC; cdr3_aa: CASSQDPSVGTATYEQYF; clone_size: .; d_call: TRBD1; j_call: TRBJ2-7; v_call: TRBV4-1
cdr3_nt: TGCGCCAGCAGCCAAGATTTGGGACAGCCACTATCCGGCTACACCTTC; cdr3_aa: CASSQDLGQPLSGYTF; clone_size: .; d_call: TRBD1; j_call: TRBJ1-2; v_call: TRBV4-3
cdr3_nt: TGTGCCAGCAGCCAGGTTAGCGACCTGTTCTTC; cdr3_aa: CASSQVSDLFF; clone_size: .; d_call: .; j_call: TRBJ2-1; v_call: TRBV12-3/TRBV12-4
cdr3_nt: TGTGCCAGCAGCTTAAAAACAGGGGAACATCAGCCCCAGCATTTT; cdr3_aa: CASSLKTGEHQPQHF; clone_size: .; d_call: TRBD1; j_call: TRBJ1-5; v_call: TRBV7-8